A single sample gave rise to the 10 T cell receptor beta chains below, sequenced in a study of cytomegalovirus exposure and HLA in healthy donors (dated by TCRdb to about 2017). The library was prepared using the immunoSEQ multiplex PCR assay. A mixture of 60 forward primers for TCR Vbeta segments and 13 reverse primers for TCR Jbeta segments was used in the multiplex PCR. What TCRdb holds here is the immuneACCESS table cut down to in-frame rearrangements. Part of the clones is not present; checked against another copy, under half of the missing clones reflect an unresolved V gene, and the others are unexplained. This sample comprises about 88,000 clones, around 79% of them detected only once. In total, the top ten clones hold around 5.3% of the sample. The source material was PBMCs. All receptors come from a woman between 40 and 50 years old in good health and CMV-seronegative.

The chain combines TRBV7-9 with TRBJ2-7, with D perhaps TRBD2 (6 bases). V was pared by 0 bases and J by 5 bases, with 17 bases between. Germline CDR1 and CDR2: SEHNR and FQNEAQ (reference sequence). The CDR3 is 16 amino acids. CDR3 region: CASSLALSVGRNEQYF. DNA for the CDR3: TGTGCCAGCAGCTTAGCCTTGAGTGTGGGGAGGAACGAGCAGTACTTC.

This clone was found a few times. The V and J genes are TRBV30 and TRBJ2-7; D may be TRBD2 (5 bases). In germline, CDR1 is GTSNPN, CDR2 SVGIG (reference sequence). V shed 3 bases and J shed 1 base, with 10 bases lying between them. The CDR3 runs 13 residues. The CDR3 is CAWSPGISYEQYF. The CDR3 nucleotides are TGTGCCTGGAGCCCCGGGATTTCCTACGAGCAGTACTTC.

This clone turned up a few times. This chain links TRBV5-1 with TRBJ2-5, with a weak D call TRBD2 (6 bases). Gene TRBJ2-7 matches the end of the DNA better, so the J call may be wrong. This CDR3 has 13 amino acids. Germline lookup yields CDR1 SGHRS and CDR2 YFSETQ. The CDR3 region is CASSSEWGGEQYF. DNA for the CDR3: TGCGCCAGCAGCTCGGAGTGGGGAGGCGAGCAGTACTTC.

The J gene is TRBJ1-2, the V gene TRBV5-6, with D unresolved. The germline V gene encodes CDR1 SGHDT and CDR2 YYEEEE. There are 14 residues in the CDR3. Trimming cost V 0 bases and J 1 base, with 7 bases left between them. CDR3 residues: CASSLAHSNYGYTF. The CDR3 DNA is TGTGCCAGCAGCTTGGCCCACAGTAACTATGGCTACACCTTC.

This clone was seen only a few times. The chain links TRBV2 to TRBJ2-7, with D hard to call. The CDR3 contains 12 residues. Per the germline V gene, CDR1 is SNHLY and CDR2 is FYNNEI. As DNA, the CDR3 is TGTCGTTCTTCCGACACGTCCTACGAGCAGTACTTC. This codes for CRSSDTSYEQYF.

The genes are TRBV5-4 and TRBJ2-7; perhaps TRBD1 as D (5 bases). Germline CDR1 reads SGHNT; CDR2 reads YYREEE (reference sequence). V lost 0 bases, J lost 3 bases, and 13 bases lay in between. CDR3 size: 15 residues. In DNA, the CDR3 is TGTGCCAGCAGCTTGGGACAGTCATCCCTCTACGAGCAGTACTTC. Translation: CASSLGQSSLYEQYF.

There are a few counts of this clone. The chain is built from TRBV5-1 and TRBJ1-1; no reliable D call. Germline CDR1 reads SGHRS; CDR2 reads YFSETQ. CDR3 length: 14 amino acids. The V end lost 2 bases, the J end lost 0 bases, and 8 bases lay between the germline ends. The CDR3 loop reads CASSFEGVNTEAFF. The CDR3 DNA reads as TGCGCCAGCAGCTTTGAGGGAGTGAACACTGAAGCTTTCTTT.

This clone was detected once. The V gene is TRBV5-4, the J gene TRBJ2-1, with D possibly matching TRBD2 (5 bases). Between the trimmed V and J ends, which lost 0 bases and 3 bases, there was a span of 10 bases. CDR3 length equals 15 residues. The germline V gene has CDR1 SGHNT and CDR2 YYREEE (reference sequence). CDR3 amino acids: CASSLERGDYNEQFF. In DNA, the CDR3 is TGTGCCAGCAGCTTGGAACGGGGAGACTACAATGAGCAGTTCTTC.

This chain links TRBV6-6 with TRBJ2-5; D possibly corresponds to TRBD2 (5 bases). The CDR3 covers 13 residues. CDR1 and CDR2 (germline): MNHNY, SVGAGI (reference sequence). The V end lost 6 bases, the J end lost 7 bases, and 15 bases lay between the germline ends. The CDR3 spells CASRGDLWGTQYF. CDR3 in DNA: TGTGCCAGCAGGGGAGACCTGTGGGGGACCCAGTACTTC.

The chain recombines TRBV25-1 with TRBJ2-5; D not resolved. The germline V and J ends were trimmed by 1 base and 4 bases, with 16 bases remaining between them. Germline V lookup: CDR1 MGHDK, CDR2 SYGVNS. The CDR3 totals 16 residues. Here the CDR3 reads CASSEFPGFVGETQYF. The CDR3 nucleotides are TGTGCCAGCAGTGAATTCCCAGGTTTCGTTGGAGAGACCCAGTACTTC.